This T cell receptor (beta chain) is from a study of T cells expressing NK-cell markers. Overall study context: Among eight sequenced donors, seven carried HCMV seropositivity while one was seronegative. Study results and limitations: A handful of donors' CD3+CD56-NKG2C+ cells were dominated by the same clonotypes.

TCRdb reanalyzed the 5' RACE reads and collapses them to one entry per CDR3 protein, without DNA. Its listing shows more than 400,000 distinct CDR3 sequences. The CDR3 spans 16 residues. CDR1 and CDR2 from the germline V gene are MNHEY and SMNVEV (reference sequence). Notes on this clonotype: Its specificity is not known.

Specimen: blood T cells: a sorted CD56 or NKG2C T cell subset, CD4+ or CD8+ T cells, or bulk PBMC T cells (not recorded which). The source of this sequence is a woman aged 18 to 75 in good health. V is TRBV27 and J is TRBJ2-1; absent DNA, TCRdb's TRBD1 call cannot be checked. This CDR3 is CASSELQGDSYNEQFF.